Below are 23 T cell receptor beta chains sequenced from a single sample in a study of blood T cell repertoires in COVID-19. Sequencing used immunoSEQ multiplex PCR; TCRdb keeps in-frame clones, though not all of them. There are some 130,000 clones in the sample; about 80% occur only once, and under 5% lies in the top ten. Sequenced input: peripheral blood. The receptors stem from a woman of 80 years or more with acute or convalescent COVID-19.

The genes are TRBV6-1 and TRBJ2-7, with D perhaps TRBD2 (5 bases). Germline CDR1 and CDR2: MNHNS and SASEGT. V was shortened by 2 bases and J by 6 bases, with 11 bases between the two germline ends. CDR3 length equals 13 residues. The DNA of the CDR3 is TGTGCCAGCAGTGAATTCGGGATAGGCGAGCAGTACTTC. Translation gives CASSEFGIGEQYF.

The chain has TRBV27 and TRBJ2-7; weak D call: TRBD1 (6 bases). Germline CDR1 MNHEY, CDR2 SMNVEV (reference sequence). The CDR3 sequence is 16 residues long. With 1 base removed from V and 3 bases from J, the gap between germline ends came to 16 bases. CDR3 sequence: CASSLFLTGKGYEQYF. CDR3 DNA sequence: TGTGCCAGCAGTTTATTCCTCACAGGGAAGGGCTACGAGCAGTACTTC.

J is TRBJ2-5 and V is TRBV5-1; possible D gene TRBD1, 5 bases. This CDR3 comprises 15 residues. Trimming removed 0 bases from V and 1 base from J, with 10 bases in between. The germline V gene has CDR1 SGHRS and CDR2 YFSETQ. The CDR3 loop reads CASSLEGLSQETQYF. The CDR3 nucleotides are TGCGCCAGCAGCTTGGAGGGGTTGTCCCAAGAGACCCAGTACTTC.

The rearrangement links TRBV10-2 to TRBJ2-7; 12 bases agree with TRBD2. Germline CDR1 reads WSHSY; CDR2 reads SAAADI. The CDR3 contains 16 residues. Germline trimming cut 2 bases from V and 7 bases from J; bases unmatched to any gene: 9. CDR3 bases: TGCGCCAGCAGTGAGACCCTAGCGGGAGGGCCGCATGAGCAGTACTTC. This codes for CASSETLAGGPHEQYF.

The chain combines TRBV4-2 with TRBJ1-1; no clear D gene. The CDR3 extends over 13 amino acids. In germline, CDR1 is LGHNA, CDR2 YNFKEQ. V lost 4 bases and J lost 4, with 10 bases in between. The CDR3 region has the DNA TGTGCCAGCAGCCCGACAACCGTCACTGAAGCTTTCTTT. Amino acids: CASSPTTVTEAFF.

The V gene is TRBV7-6, the J gene TRBJ2-3, with D tentatively TRBD2 (6 bases). The CDR3 contains 16 residues. The V gene lost 1 base and the J gene lost 4 bases, with 15 bases spanning the gap. Germline V lookup: CDR1 SGHVS, CDR2 FNYEAQ. The CDR3 nucleotides are TGTGCCAGCAGCTTAGGGGCGGGGTCAGTCGCAGATACGCAGTATTTT. Its translation: CASSLGAGSVADTQYF.

The chain links TRBV13 to TRBJ2-7; TRBD2 matches 12 bases. CDR3 size: 18 residues. Germline loops: CDR1 PRHDT, CDR2 FYEKMQ (reference sequence). V gave up 5 bases and J gave up 0 bases; unmatched junction bases: 11. CDR3 amino acids: CASSRGLAGRKYSYEQYF. For the CDR3, the DNA is TGTGCCAGCAGCCGGGGACTAGCGGGCCGGAAATACTCCTACGAGCAGTACTTC.

The chain has TRBV18 and TRBJ2-5, with 8 bases that match TRBD1. This CDR3 spans 15 amino acids. Trimming took 8 bases from V and 2 from J; bases not matched to a gene: 10. Germline V gene sequence: CDR1 KGHSH, CDR2 LQKENI. The CDR3 bases are TGTGCCAGCCTGAAATCCCGGGACAGGCAAGAGACCCAGTACTTC. Amino acid sequence: CASLKSRDRQETQYF.

The genes are TRBV24-1 and TRBJ1-2, with no clear D. This CDR3 region has 13 residues. V dropped 6 bases and J dropped 4 bases, with 11 bases sitting between them. The germline gives CDR1 KGHDR, CDR2 SFDVKD. In DNA, the CDR3 is TGTGCCACCAGTTTGGACTCGGGCTATGGCTACACCTTC. Residues: CATSLDSGYGYTF.

The chain recombines TRBV3-1 (or the pseudogene TRBV3-2) with TRBJ2-1; possible D gene TRBD2, 6 bases. CDR1 LGHDT and CDR2 YNNKEL come from the germline V gene (reference sequence). Trimming shortened V by 4 bases and J by 6 bases, and 13 bases separated the two germline ends. This CDR3 comprises 14 residues. The CDR3 DNA follows: TGTGCCAGCAGCCGGATGACTAGTTCCAATGAGCAGTTCTTC. Amino acids: CASSRMTSSNEQFF.

The genes are TRBV5-1 and TRBJ1-2, with 7 bases fitting TRBD1. Unmatched junction bases numbered 5, after V lost 5 bases and J lost 4 bases. The CDR3 sequence is 13 residues long. Germline V lookup: CDR1 SGHRS, CDR2 YFSETQ. CDR3 coding DNA: TGCGCCAGCAGAACAGGGGCCTCCTATGGCTACACCTTC. Translating gives CASRTGASYGYTF.

The chain employs TRBV7-2 and TRBJ2-3; 8 bases agree with TRBD2. Germline V gene sequence: CDR1 SGHTA, CDR2 FQGNSA. J was trimmed by 4 bases and V by 0 bases; bases with no gene match: 6. This CDR3 is 16 amino acids long. The CDR3 region has the DNA TGTGCCAGCAGCTTAGCGGGCGGGGGGACCCCAGATACGCAGTATTTT. Its translation: CASSLAGGGTPDTQYF.

The chain recombines TRBV10-2 with TRBJ2-2; possible D gene TRBD2, 6 bases. The CDR3 runs 13 residues. Per the germline V gene, CDR1 is WSHSY and CDR2 is SAAADI. Trimming pared 6 bases from V and 8 bases from J, leaving 13 bases between. The CDR3 bases are TGCGCCAGCAGGAAGACACGGGAGGGGGAGCTGTTTTTT. It translates to CASRKTREGELFF.

The V call is TRBV6-4, the J call TRBJ2-3, with 8 bases lining up with TRBD1. This CDR3 has 14 residues. CDR1 is MRHNA and CDR2 is SNTAGT in the germline V gene. V dropped 5 bases and J dropped 6; count of bases not matched to a gene: 7. As DNA, the CDR3 is TGTGCCAGCAGTCAATCCCAGGGGGCGGATACGCAGTATTTT. The encoded protein is CASSQSQGADTQYF.

The V gene is TRBV19, the J gene TRBJ1-2, with 8 bases fitting TRBD1. V was clipped by 3 bases and J by 8 bases; unmatched bases: 11. From germline, CDR1 is LNHDA and CDR2 SQIVND (reference sequence). The CDR3 is 15 amino acids. Here the CDR3 reads CASSIGKATGEGYTF. CDR3 sequence (DNA): TGTGCCAGTAGTATCGGAAAAGCGACAGGGGAAGGCTACACCTTC.

The chain joins TRBV10-3 to TRBJ1-1, with D perhaps TRBD1 (6 bases). V dropped 11 bases and J dropped 9 bases, with 19 bases sitting between them. This CDR3 has 12 residues. Germline CDR1 and CDR2: ENHRY and SYGVKD. The CDR3 spells CAASPPDSKAFF. In DNA, the CDR3 is TGTGCCGCTTCGCCACCGGACAGTAAAGCTTTCTTT.

This clone was seen only once. The chain combines TRBV4-2 with TRBJ2-1; D might be TRBD2 (5 bases). The CDR3 extends over 13 amino acids. The V and J ends lost 6 bases and 7 bases respectively, with 13 bases between them. CDR1 is LGHNA, CDR2 YNFKEQ, per germline. The CDR3 nucleotides are TGTGCCAGCAGTACCATAGCGAGGAATGAGCAGTTCTTC. Encoded protein: CASSTIARNEQFF.

As concerns this clone: No conserved phenylalanine or tryptophan ends this CDR3, so it is likely a read error. Because the CDR3's place on the DNA is in doubt, the DNA is left out and the CDR3 is given as listed by TCRdb. The chain carries TRBV6-2 or TRBV6-3 and TRBJ1-1. Including both end residues, the CDR3 is 12 amino acids long. From germline, CDR1 is MNHEY and CDR2 SVGEGT. CDR3 residues: CASSPTGLSAEV.

This clone was seen only once. The J gene is TRBJ1-2, the V gene TRBV7-2; TRBD1 matches 9 bases. Germline lookup yields CDR1 SGHTA and CDR2 FQGNSA. V was clipped by 0 bases and J by 8 bases; unmatched bases: 4. The CDR3 loop spans 14 amino acids. In nucleotides, the CDR3 is TGTGCCAGCAGCTTAGCGGACAGGGGAAGAGGCTACACCTTC. Its translation: CASSLADRGRGYTF.

This clone was seen a single time. This CDR3 is also generated by other DNA sequences in the sample. The chain recombines TRBV6-4 with TRBJ2-1; 11 bases agree with TRBD2. The V gene end was trimmed by 4 bases and the J gene end by 4 bases; junction bases not matched to a gene: 3. Germline V lookup: CDR1 MRHNA, CDR2 SNTAGT. This CDR3 spans 15 amino acids. The DNA for the CDR3 is TGTGCCAGCAGTGTTTTAGCGGGAGGGTACAATGAGCAGTTCTTC. Residues: CASSVLAGGYNEQFF.

The V and J genes are TRBV12-3 or TRBV12-4 and TRBJ1-4; TRBD1 is a possible D gene (5 bases). Trimming took 6 bases from V and 8 from J, leaving 10 bases between them. The CDR3 extends over 12 amino acids. The CDR3 protein is CASRSGLEKLFF. CDR3 sequence (DNA): TGTGCCAGCAGATCGGGACTCGAAAAACTGTTTTTT.

This chain uses TRBV5-8 with TRBJ1-6; D gene unclear. V lost 1 base to trimming and J lost 3 bases, with 8 bases between them. There are 15 residues in the CDR3. Germline CDR1 reads SGHTS; CDR2 reads YDEGEE. DNA of the CDR3: TGTGCCAGCAGCTTGAGGACTAACTATAATTCACCCCTCCACTTT. Its translation: CASSLRTNYNSPLHF. Variable domain in full (rest from reference TRBV5-8 and TRBJ1-6): EAGVTQSPTHLIKTRGQQATLRCSPISGHTSVYWYQQALGLGLQFLLWYDEGEERNRGNFPPRFSGRQFPNYSSELNVNALELEDSALYLCASSLRTNYNSPLHFGNGTRLTVT.

DNA for the CDR3: TGTGCCAGTATGGTCGGGGGGGCGAACACTGAAGCTTTCTTT. Translating it yields CASMVGGANTEAFF. The chain has TRBV19 and TRBJ1-1; weak D call: TRBD1 (6 bases). V was trimmed by 7 bases and J by 1 base, leaving 13 bases between them. The CDR3 runs to 14 residues. From germline, CDR1 is LNHDA and CDR2 SQIVND (reference sequence).